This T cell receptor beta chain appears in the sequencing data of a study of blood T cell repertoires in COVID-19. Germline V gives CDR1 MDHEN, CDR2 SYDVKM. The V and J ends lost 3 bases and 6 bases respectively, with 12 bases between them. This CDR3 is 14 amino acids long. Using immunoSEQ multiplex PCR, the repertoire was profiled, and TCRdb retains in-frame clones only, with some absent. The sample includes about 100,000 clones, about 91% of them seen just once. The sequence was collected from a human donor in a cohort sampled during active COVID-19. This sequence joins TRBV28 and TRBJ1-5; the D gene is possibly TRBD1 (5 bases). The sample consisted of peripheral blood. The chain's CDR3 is CASSFGRDRQPQHF. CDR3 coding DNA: TGTGCCAGCAGTTTCGGCAGGGATCGTCAGCCCCAGCATTTT.